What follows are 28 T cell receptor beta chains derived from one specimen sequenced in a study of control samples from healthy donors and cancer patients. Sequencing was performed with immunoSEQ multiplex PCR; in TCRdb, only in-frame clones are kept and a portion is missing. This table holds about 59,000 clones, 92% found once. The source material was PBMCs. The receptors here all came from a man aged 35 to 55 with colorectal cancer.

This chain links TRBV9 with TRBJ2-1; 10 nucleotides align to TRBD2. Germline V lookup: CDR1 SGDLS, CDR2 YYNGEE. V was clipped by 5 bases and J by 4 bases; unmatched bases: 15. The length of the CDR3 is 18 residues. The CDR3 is CASSSQGYTSGVYNEQFF. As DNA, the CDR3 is TGTGCCAGCAGTTCCCAAGGGTATACTAGCGGGGTTTACAATGAGCAGTTCTTC.

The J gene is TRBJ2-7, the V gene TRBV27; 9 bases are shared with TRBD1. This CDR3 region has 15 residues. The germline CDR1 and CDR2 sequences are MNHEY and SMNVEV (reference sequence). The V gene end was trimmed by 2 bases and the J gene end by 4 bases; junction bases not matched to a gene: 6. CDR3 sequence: CASSLKGQGTYEQYF. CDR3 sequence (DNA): TGTGCCAGCAGTTTAAAGGGACAGGGTACATACGAGCAGTACTTC.

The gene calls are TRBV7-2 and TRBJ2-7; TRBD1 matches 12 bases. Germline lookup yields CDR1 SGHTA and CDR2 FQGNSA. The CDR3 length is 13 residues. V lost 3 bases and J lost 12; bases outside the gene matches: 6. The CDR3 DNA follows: TGTGCCAGCAGCTTCCGGGACAGGGGGCCTTGGTACTTC. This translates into CASSFRDRGPWYF.

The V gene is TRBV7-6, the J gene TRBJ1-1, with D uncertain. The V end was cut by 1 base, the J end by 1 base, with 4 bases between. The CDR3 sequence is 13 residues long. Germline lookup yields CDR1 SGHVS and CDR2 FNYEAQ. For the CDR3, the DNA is TGTGCCAGCAGCTTAGTTGCGAACACTGAAGCTTTCTTT. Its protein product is CASSLVANTEAFF.

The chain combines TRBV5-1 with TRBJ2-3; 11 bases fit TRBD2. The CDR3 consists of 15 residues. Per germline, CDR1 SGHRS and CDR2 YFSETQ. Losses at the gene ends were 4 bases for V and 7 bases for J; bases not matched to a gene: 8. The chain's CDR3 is CASSPEGTSGNTQYF. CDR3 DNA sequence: TGCGCCAGCAGCCCCGAGGGGACTAGCGGAAATACGCAGTATTTT.

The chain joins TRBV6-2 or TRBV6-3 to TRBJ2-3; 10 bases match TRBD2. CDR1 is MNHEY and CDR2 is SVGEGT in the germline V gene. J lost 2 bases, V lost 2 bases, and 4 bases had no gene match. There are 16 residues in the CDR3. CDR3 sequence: CASSYPSGSLTDTQYF. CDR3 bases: TGTGCCAGCAGTTACCCTAGCGGGAGCCTCACAGATACGCAGTATTTT.

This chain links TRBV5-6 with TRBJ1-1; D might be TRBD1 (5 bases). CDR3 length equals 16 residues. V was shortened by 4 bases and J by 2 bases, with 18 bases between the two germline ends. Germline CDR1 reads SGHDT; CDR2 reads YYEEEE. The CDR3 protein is CASSPSTGQKNTEAFF. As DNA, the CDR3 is TGTGCCAGCAGCCCATCAACCGGACAAAAAAACACTGAAGCTTTCTTT. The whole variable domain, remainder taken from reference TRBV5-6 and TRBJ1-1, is DAGVTQSPTHLIKTRGQQVTLRCSPKSGHDTVSWYQQALGQGPQFIFQYYEEEERQRGNFPDRFSGHQFPNYSSELNVNALLLGDSALYLCASSPSTGQKNTEAFFGQGTRLTVV.

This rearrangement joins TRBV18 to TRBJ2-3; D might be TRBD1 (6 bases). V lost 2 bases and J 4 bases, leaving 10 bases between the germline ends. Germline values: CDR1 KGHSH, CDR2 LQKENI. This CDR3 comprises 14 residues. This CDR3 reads CASSPNREADTQYF. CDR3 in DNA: TGTGCCAGCTCACCAAACAGGGAAGCAGATACGCAGTATTTT.

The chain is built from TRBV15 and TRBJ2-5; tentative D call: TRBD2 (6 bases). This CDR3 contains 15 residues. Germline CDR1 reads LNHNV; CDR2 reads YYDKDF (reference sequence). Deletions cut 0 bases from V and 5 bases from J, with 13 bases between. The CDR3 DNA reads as TGTGCCACCAGCAGAGATTTCGGGGGATGGGAGACCCAGTACTTC. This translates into CATSRDFGGWETQYF.

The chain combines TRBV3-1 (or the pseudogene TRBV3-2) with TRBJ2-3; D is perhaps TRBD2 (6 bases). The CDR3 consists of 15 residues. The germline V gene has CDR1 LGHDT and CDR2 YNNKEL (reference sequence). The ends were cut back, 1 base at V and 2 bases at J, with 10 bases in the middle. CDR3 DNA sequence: TGTGCCAGCAGCCAAGTTGGGGGGATCACAGATACGCAGTATTTT. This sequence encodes CASSQVGGITDTQYF.

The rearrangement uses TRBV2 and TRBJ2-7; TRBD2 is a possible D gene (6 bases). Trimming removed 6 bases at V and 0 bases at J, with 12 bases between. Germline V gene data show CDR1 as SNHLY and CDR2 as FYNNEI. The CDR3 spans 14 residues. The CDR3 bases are TGTGCCAGCAGGAGGATTAGCGGCTCCTACGAGCAGTACTTC. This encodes CASRRISGSYEQYF.

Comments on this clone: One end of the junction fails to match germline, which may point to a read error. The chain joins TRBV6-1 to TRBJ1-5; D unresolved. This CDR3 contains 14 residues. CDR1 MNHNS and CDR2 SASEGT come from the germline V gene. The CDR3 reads CASRDPVANQPQHF. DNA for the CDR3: TGTGCCAGCCGTGATCCGGTCGCCAATCAGCCCCAGCATTTT.

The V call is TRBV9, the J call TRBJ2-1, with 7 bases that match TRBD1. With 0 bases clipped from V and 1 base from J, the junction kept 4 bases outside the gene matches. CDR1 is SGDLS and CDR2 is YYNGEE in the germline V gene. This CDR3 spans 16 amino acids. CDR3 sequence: CASSVGGGQSYNEQFF. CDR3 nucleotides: TGTGCCAGCAGCGTAGGTGGGGGACAGTCCTACAATGAGCAGTTCTTC.

The CDR3 region is CASSQRTGVYNEQFF. The DNA for the CDR3 is TGCGCCAGCAGCCAAAGGACAGGAGTCTACAATGAGCAGTTCTTC. The gene calls are TRBV4-3 and TRBJ2-1; TRBD1 agrees at 7 bases. The J segment lost 3 bases and the V segment lost 2 bases, leaving 4 bases of the junction unmatched. This CDR3 contains 15 residues. Germline values: CDR1 LGHNA, CDR2 YSLEER.

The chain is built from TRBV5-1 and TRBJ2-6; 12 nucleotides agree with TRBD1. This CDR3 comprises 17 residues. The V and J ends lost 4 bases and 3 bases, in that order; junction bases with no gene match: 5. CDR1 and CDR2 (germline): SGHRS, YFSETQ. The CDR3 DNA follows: TGCGCCAGCAGCAATGGGACAGGGGGCCTTGGGGCCAACGTCCTGACTTTC. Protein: CASSNGTGGLGANVLTF.

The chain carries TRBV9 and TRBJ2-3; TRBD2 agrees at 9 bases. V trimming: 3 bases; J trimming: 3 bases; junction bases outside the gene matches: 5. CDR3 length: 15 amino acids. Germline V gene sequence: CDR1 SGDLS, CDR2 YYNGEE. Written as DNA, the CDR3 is TGTGCCAGCAGCGGGAACCTAGCGGGGACAGATACGCAGTATTTT. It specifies CASSGNLAGTDTQYF.

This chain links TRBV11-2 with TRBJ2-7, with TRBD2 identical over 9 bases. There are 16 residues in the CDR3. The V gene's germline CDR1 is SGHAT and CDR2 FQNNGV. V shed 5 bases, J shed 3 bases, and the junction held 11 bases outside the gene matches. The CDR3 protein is CASSGLTSGRYYEQYF. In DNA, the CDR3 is TGTGCCAGCAGCGGACTTACTAGCGGGCGTTACTACGAGCAGTACTTC.

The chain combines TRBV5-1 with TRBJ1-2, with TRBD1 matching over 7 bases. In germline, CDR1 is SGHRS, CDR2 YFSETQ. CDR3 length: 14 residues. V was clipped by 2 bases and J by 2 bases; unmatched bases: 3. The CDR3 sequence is CASSLTGENYGYTF. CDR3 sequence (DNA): TGCGCCAGCAGCTTAACAGGGGAAAACTATGGCTACACCTTC.

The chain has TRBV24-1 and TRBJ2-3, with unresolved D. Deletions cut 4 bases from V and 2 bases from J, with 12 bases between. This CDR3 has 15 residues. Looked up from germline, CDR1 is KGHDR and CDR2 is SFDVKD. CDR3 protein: CATSEGTGNTDTQYF. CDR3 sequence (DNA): TGTGCCACCAGTGAGGGAACCGGAAACACAGATACGCAGTATTTT.

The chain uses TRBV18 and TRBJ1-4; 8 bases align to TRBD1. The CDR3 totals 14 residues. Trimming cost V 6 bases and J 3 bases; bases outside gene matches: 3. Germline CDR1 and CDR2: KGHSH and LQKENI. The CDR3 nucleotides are TGTGCCAGCTCCATGGACAGGGCTAATGAAAAACTGTTTTTT. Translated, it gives CASSMDRANEKLFF.

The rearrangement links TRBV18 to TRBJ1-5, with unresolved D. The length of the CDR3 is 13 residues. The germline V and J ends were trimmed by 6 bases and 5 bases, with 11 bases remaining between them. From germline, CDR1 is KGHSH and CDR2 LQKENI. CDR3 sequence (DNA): TGTGCCAGCTCCCCCCGCGAGGATCAGCCCCAGCATTTT. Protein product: CASSPREDQPQHF. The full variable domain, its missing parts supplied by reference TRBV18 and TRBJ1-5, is NAGVMQNPRHLVRRRGQEARLRCSPMKGHSHVYWYRQLPEEGLKFMVYLQKENIIDESGMPKERFSAEFPKEGPSILRIQQVVRGDSAAYFCASSPREDQPQHFGDGTRLSIL.

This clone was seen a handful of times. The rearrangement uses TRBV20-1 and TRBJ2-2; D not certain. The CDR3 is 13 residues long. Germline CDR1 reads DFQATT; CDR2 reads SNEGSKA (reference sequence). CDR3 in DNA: TGCAGCCCTAGTTCCCCCAACACCGGGGAGCTGTTTTTT. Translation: CSPSSPNTGELFF.

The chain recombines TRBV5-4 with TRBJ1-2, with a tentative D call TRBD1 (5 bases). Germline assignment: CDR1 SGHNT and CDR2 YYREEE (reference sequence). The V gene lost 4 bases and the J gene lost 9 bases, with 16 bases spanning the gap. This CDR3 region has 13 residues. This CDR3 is CASSLGSAGRYTF. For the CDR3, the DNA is TGTGCCAGCAGCCTAGGGAGTGCAGGGCGCTACACCTTC.

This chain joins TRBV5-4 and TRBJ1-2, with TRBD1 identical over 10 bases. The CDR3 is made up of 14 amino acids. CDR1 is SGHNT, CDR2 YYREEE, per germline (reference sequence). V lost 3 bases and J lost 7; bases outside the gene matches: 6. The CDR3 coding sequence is TGTGCCAGCAGCTCCCGGGACAGGGGCTCTGGCTACACCTTC. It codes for CASSSRDRGSGYTF.

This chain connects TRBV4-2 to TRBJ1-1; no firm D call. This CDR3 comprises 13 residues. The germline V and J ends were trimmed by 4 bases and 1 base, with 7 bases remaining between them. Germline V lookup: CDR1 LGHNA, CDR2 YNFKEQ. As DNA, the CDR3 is TGTGCCAGCAGCCTCGAGGAGAACACTGAAGCTTTCTTT. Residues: CASSLEENTEAFF.

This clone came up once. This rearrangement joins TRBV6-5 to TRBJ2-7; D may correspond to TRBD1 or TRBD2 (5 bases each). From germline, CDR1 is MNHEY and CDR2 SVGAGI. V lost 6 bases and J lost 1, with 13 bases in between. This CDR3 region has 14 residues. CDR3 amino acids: CASREVWGSYEQYF. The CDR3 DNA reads TGTGCCAGCAGAGAGGTTTGGGGGTCCTACGAGCAGTACTTC.

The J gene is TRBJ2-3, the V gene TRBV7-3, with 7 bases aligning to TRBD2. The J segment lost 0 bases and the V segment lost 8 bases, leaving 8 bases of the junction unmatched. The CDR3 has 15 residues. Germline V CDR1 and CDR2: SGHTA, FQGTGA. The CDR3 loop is CASGPRGGSTDTQYF. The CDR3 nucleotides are TGTGCCAGCGGCCCACGCGGGGGAAGCACAGATACGCAGTATTTT.

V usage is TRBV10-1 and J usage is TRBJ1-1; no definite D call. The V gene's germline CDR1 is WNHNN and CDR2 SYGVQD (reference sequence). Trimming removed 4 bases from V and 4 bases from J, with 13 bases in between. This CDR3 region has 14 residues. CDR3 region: CASSVDLSGTEAFF. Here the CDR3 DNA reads TGCGCCAGCAGTGTTGACCTATCGGGCACTGAAGCTTTCTTT.